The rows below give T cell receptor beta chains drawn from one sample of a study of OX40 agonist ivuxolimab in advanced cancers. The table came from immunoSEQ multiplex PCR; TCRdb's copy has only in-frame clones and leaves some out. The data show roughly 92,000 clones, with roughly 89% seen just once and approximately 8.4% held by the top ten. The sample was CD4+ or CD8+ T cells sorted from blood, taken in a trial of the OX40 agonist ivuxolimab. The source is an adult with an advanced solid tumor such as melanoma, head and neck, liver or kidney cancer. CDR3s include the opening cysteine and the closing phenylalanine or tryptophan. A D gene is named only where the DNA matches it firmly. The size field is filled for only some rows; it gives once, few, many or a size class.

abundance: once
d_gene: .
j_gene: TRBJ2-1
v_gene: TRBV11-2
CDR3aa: CASRLRLANNEQFF
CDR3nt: TGTGCCAGCAGGCTTCGTTTAGCGAACAATGAGCAGTTCTTC

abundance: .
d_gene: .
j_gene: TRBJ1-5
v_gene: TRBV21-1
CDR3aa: CASSKKSGKGQPQHF
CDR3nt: TGTGCCAGCAGCAAAAAGTCTGGGAAGGGGCAGCCCCAGCATTTT

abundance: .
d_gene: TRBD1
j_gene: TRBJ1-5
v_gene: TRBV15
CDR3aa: CATSRDVDRSFNQPQHF
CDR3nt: TGTGCCACCAGCAGAGATGTGGACAGGTCTTTCAATCAGCCCCAGCATTTT

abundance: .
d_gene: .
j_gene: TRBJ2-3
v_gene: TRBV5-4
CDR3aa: CASSFWLASTDTQYF
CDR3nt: TGTGCCAGCAGCTTTTGGCTAGCCAGCACAGATACGCAGTATTTT

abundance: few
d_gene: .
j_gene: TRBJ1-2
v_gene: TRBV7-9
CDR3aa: CASVSGNYGYTF
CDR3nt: TGTGCCAGCGTTTCAGGGAACTATGGCTACACCTTC

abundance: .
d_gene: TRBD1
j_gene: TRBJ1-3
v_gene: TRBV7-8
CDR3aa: CASSLTPATGGGNTIYF
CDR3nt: TGTGCCAGCAGCCTGACCCCAGCGACAGGGGGTGGAAACACCATATATTTT

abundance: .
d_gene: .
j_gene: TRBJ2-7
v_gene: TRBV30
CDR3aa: CAWGGRYEQYF
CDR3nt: TGTGCCTGGGGGGGAAGGTACGAGCAGTACTTC

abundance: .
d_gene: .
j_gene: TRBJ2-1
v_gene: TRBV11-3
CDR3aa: CASSLGDATVNEQFF
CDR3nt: TGTGCCAGCAGCTTAGGAGACGCGACGGTCAATGAGCAGTTCTTC

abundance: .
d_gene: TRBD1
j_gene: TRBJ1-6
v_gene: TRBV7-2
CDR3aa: CASSPVWTGNNSPLHF
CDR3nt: TGTGCCAGCTCCCCTGTTTGGACAGGAAATAATTCACCCCTCCACTTT

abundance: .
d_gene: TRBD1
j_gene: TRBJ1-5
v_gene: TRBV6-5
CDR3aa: CASSPDRGDQPQHF
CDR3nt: TGTGCCAGCAGTCCCGACAGGGGAGATCAGCCCCAGCATTTT

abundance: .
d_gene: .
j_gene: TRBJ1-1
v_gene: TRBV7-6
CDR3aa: CASSLEALGRNTEAFF
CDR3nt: TGTGCCAGCAGCTTAGAGGCTCTGGGTAGGAACACTGAAGCTTTCTTT

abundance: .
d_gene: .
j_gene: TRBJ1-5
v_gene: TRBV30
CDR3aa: CAWSVQGSQPQHF
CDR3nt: TGTGCCTGGAGTGTACAGGGAAGTCAGCCCCAGCATTTT

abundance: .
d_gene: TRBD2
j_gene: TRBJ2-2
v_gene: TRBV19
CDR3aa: CASSLPSGRVGELFF
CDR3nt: TGTGCCAGTAGTTTGCCTAGCGGGAGAGTCGGGGAGCTGTTTTTT

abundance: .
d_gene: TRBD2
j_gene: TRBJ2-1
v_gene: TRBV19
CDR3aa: CASSTPGLAGNNEQFF
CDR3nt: TGTGCCAGTAGTACCCCAGGACTAGCGGGAAACAATGAGCAGTTCTTC

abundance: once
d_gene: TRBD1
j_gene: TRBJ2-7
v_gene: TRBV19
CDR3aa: CASSMGQGSYEQYF
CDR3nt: TGTGCCAGTAGTATGGGACAGGGTTCCTACGAGCAGTACTTC

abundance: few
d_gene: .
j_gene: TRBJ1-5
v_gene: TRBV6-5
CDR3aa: CASREAGRGEQPQHF
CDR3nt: TGTGCCAGCAGGGAGGCGGGAAGGGGAGAGCAGCCCCAGCATTTT

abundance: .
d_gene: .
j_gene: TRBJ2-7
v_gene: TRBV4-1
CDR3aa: CASSRDLSSYEQYF
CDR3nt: TGCGCCAGCAGTAGGGACCTAAGCTCCTACGAGCAGTACTTC

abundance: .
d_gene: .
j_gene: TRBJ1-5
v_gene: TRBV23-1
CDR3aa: CASSQVYQACFLGSQHF
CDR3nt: TGCGCCAGCAGTCAGGTATACCAGGCATGTTTTCTTGGGTCCCAGCATTTT

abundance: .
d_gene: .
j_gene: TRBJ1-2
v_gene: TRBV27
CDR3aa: CASGAPGPYGYTF
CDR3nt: TGTGCCAGCGGCGCTCCGGGCCCCTATGGCTACACCTTC

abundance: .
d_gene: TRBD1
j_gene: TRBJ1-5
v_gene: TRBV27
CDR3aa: CASSSGTGGNQPQHF
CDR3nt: TGTGCCAGCAGCTCCGGGACAGGGGGAAATCAGCCCCAGCATTTT

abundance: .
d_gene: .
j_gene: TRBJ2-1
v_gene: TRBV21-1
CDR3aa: CASSNLDQAGGYNEQFF
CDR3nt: TGTGCCAGCAGCAACTTGGATCAAGCGGGAGGGTACAATGAGCAGTTCTTC

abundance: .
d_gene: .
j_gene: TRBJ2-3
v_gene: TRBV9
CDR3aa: CASSQGGQPTDTQYF
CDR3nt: TGTGCCAGCAGCCAAGGCGGACAGCCCACAGATACGCAGTATTTT

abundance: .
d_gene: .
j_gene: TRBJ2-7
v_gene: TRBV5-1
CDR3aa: CASSSGTVSSYEQYF
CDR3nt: TGCGCCAGCAGCTCCGGGACGGTGAGCTCCTACGAGCAGTACTTC

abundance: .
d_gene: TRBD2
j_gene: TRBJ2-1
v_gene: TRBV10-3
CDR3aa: CAISESASGSHEQFF
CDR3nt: TGTGCCATCAGTGAGTCGGCTAGCGGGAGCCATGAGCAGTTCTTC

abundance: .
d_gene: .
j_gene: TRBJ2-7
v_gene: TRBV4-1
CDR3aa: CASSPNTPAYEQYF
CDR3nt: TGCGCCAGCAGCCCTAACACACCAGCCTACGAGCAGTACTTC

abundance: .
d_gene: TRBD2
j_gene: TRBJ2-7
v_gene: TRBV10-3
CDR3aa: CAISASGTSVRVAYEQYF
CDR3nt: TGTGCCATCAGTGCGTCCGGGACTAGCGTTCGTGTGGCCTACGAGCAGTACTTC

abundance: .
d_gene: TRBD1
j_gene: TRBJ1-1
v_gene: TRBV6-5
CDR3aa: CASSYSGQGYTEAFF
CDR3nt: TGTGCCAGCAGTTACTCGGGACAGGGTTACACTGAAGCTTTCTTT

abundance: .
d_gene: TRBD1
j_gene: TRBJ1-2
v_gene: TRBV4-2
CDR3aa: CASSPDLGQKSYGYTF
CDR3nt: TGTGCCAGCAGCCCGGACCTGGGACAGAAGAGTTATGGCTACACCTTC

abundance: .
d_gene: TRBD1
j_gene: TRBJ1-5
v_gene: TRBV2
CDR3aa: CASSPNRGDYQPQHF
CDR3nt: TGTGCCAGCAGCCCGAACAGGGGGGATTATCAGCCCCAGCATTTT

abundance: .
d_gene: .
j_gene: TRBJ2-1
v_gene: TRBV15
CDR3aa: CATSTAVNEQFF
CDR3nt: TGTGCCACCAGCACAGCTGTGAATGAGCAGTTCTTC

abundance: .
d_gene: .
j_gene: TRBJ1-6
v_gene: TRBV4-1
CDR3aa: CASSQPNSSSYNSPLHF
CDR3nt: TGCGCCAGCAGCCAACCTAATTCGAGCTCCTATAATTCACCCCTCCACTTT

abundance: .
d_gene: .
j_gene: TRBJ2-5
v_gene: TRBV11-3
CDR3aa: CASSSPLGTQYF
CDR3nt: TGTGCCAGCAGCTCCCCCCTGGGGACCCAGTACTTC

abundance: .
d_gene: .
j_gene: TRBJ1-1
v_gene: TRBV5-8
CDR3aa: CASSLGLGVNTEAFF
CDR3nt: TGTGCCAGCAGCTTGGGACTGGGAGTGAACACTGAAGCTTTCTTT

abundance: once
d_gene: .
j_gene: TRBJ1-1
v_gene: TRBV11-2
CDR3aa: CASSNRQHEAFF
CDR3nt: TGTGCCAGCAGCAACAGACAGCATGAAGCTTTCTTT

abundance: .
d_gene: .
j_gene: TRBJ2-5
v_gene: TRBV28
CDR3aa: CASSRHQQETQYF
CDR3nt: TGTGCCAGCAGCCGACATCAGCAAGAGACCCAGTACTTC

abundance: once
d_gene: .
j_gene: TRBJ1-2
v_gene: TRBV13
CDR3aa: CASSLGQVVGYTF
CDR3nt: TGTGCCAGCAGCTTAGGACAAGTCGTGGGCTACACCTTC

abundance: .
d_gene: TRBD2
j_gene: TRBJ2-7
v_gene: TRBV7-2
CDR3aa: CASSLLAGEYEQYF
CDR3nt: TGTGCCAGCAGCTTGCTAGCGGGAGAATACGAGCAGTACTTC